This passage covers 27 T cell receptor beta chains from one sample sequenced in a study of CD8 T cells in ankylosing spondylitis. A single record per CDR3 protein comes from TCRdb applying MiXCR to the 5' RACE reads. The table lists under 300,000 distinct CDR3 sequences, 9.5% to 12% of them singletons. The sample taken for sequencing was blood, either unsorted or a sorted T cell fraction (not recorded which). The receptor set was obtained from a male donor with ankylosing spondylitis or in good health (not recorded which).

This clonotype came up many times. This chain joins TRBV18 and TRBJ2-5, with D uncertain. Trimming removed 2 bases from V and 0 bases from J, with 4 bases in between. Germline V CDR1 and CDR2: KGHSH, LQKENI. The CDR3 loop spans 13 amino acids. The CDR3 reads CASSPEYQETQYF. CDR3 DNA sequence: TGTGCCAGCTCACCAGAGTACCAAGAGACCCAGTACTTC.

This clonotype was observed at least ten times. The rearrangement uses TRBV4-2 and TRBJ2-1; no clear D gene. Trimming cost V 4 bases and J 10 bases, with 14 bases left between them. Germline CDR1 LGHNA, CDR2 YNFKEQ. The CDR3 spans 13 residues. The DNA of the CDR3 is TGTGCCAGCAGCCGCCCCGGGTCAGACGAGCAGTTCTTC. Protein sequence: CASSRPGSDEQFF.

The chain employs TRBV4-1 and TRBJ1-6; the D gene is possibly TRBD1 (6 bases). CDR1 and CDR2 (germline): MGHRA, YSYEKL. The V end lost 1 base, the J end lost 9 bases, and 19 bases lay between the germline ends. There are 17 residues in the CDR3. The CDR3 sequence: CASSQGFAGERSSPLHF. The CDR3 DNA is TGCGCCAGCAGCCAAGGATTCGCAGGGGAGAGAAGTTCACCCCTCCACTTT.

In the case of this clonotype: Its ends do not fully match the called genes, so a read error is possible. The chain joins TRBV11-1 to TRBJ1-1, with 7 positions matching TRBD1. The CDR3 sequence is 18 residues long. Germline CDR1 is SGHAT and CDR2 is FQDESV (reference sequence). In DNA, the CDR3 is TGTGTCAGCAGCTCATTAAAGTTAGGGGGCATATGGAACACTGAAGCTTTCTTT. Translating gives CVSSSLKLGGIWNTEAFF.

This clonotype was found many times. This chain uses TRBV5-6 with TRBJ2-5; perhaps TRBD1 as D (5 bases). V was trimmed by 0 bases and J by 2 bases, leaving 8 bases between them. In germline, CDR1 is SGHDT, CDR2 YYEEEE. The CDR3 contains 14 residues. The CDR3 nucleotides read TGTGCCAGCAGCTTGGCTGCAGGGCAAGAGACCCAGTACTTC. Translated, it gives CASSLAAGQETQYF.

This clonotype was counted ten times or more. The chain uses TRBV5-1 and TRBJ2-1; possible D gene TRBD1, 5 bases. Trimming took off 0 bases at V and 4 bases at J, with 11 bases between the two ends. CDR3 length equals 15 residues. The germline CDR1 and CDR2 sequences are SGHRS and YFSETQ. The CDR3 reads CASSLEGHRYNEQFF. The CDR3 DNA reads as TGCGCCAGCAGCTTGGAAGGACATCGATACAATGAGCAGTTCTTC.

This clonotype was found many times. J is TRBJ1-2 and V is TRBV20-1, with 9 bases lining up with TRBD1. This CDR3 has 14 amino acids. V shed 3 bases, J shed 4 bases, and the junction held 6 bases outside the gene matches. Germline V gene lookup returns CDR1 DFQATT and CDR2 SNEGSKA (reference sequence). CDR3 sequence reads: CSARLGQGVYGYTF. The CDR3 DNA sequence: TGCAGTGCTAGGCTGGGACAGGGAGTCTATGGCTACACCTTC.

About this clonotype itself: Since a much larger clone is just one base distant, this may be a read error. V usage is TRBV21-1 and J usage is TRBJ2-7; TRBD1 is the table's D call, not checked against the DNA. TRBV21-1 is labeled a pseudogene. This CDR3 is 17 amino acids long. The CDR3 nucleotides are TGTGCCGGCAGCTGCTCCGCGACAGGGTTTAGCGTCTACGAGCAGTACTTC. This sequence encodes CAGSCSATGFSVYEQYF.

Many counts were recorded for this clonotype. V gene TRBV7-8 combines with J gene TRBJ1-1; unclear D gene. CDR1 is SGHVS, CDR2 FQNEAQ, per germline. V dropped 3 bases and J dropped 3 bases, with 5 bases sitting between them. The CDR3 contains 12 residues. The CDR3 coding sequence is TGTGCCAGCAGCTTCGGTGACACTGAAGCTTTCTTT. It is translated as CASSFGDTEAFF.

The gene calls are TRBV6-1 and TRBJ2-1, with 7 bases aligning to TRBD1. The germline V gene encodes CDR1 MNHNS and CDR2 SASEGT. V trimming: 5 bases; J trimming: 0 bases; junction bases outside the gene matches: 7. The CDR3 covers 16 residues. The CDR3 loop is CASSTIRDSSYNEQFF. For the CDR3, the DNA is TGTGCCAGCAGTACGATCCGGGACAGCTCCTACAATGAGCAGTTCTTC.

The chain has TRBV7-8 and TRBJ1-1; TRBD1 matches at 9 bases. V lost 2 bases and J lost 6; bases outside the gene matches: 7. The germline gives CDR1 SGHVS, CDR2 FQNEAQ. There are 15 residues in the CDR3. CDR3 nucleotide sequence: TGTGCCAGCAGCTTACCTGGGACAGGGAGCGCTGAAGCTTTCTTT. It specifies CASSLPGTGSAEAFF.

This clonotype was detected ten times or more. The chain uses TRBV5-1 and TRBJ1-1; D is unresolved. Germline lookup yields CDR1 SGHRS and CDR2 YFSETQ. The V and J ends lost 3 bases and 1 base respectively, with 10 bases between them. This CDR3 has 14 residues. CDR3 nucleotide sequence: TGCGCCAGCAGCTGGGGTATAGCGAACACTGAAGCTTTCTTT. This codes for CASSWGIANTEAFF.

This clonotype appeared a few times. The chain is built from TRBV28 and TRBJ1-1, with 8 bases lining up with TRBD1. From germline, CDR1 is MDHEN and CDR2 SYDVKM. With 4 bases clipped from V and 0 bases from J, the junction kept 7 bases outside the gene matches. The CDR3 has 16 amino acids. CDR3 in amino acids: CASSSPTGGMNTEAFF. For the CDR3, the DNA is TGTGCCAGCAGTTCCCCAACAGGGGGAATGAACACTGAAGCTTTCTTT.

This clonotype was found a few times. The chain joins TRBV6-1 to TRBJ2-7; D is undetermined. The V end lost 0 bases, the J end lost 3 bases, and 15 bases lay between the germline ends. The CDR3 is made up of 16 amino acids. In germline, CDR1 is MNHNS, CDR2 SASEGT. In nucleotides, the CDR3 is TGTGCCAGCAGTGAAGCGACCTCTTTAGGCTACTACGAGCAGTACTTC. Its translation is CASSEATSLGYYEQYF.

This clonotype was seen ten or more times. The CDR3 loop reads CSARAGRSSYNEQFF. The CDR3 DNA sequence: TGCAGTGCTAGAGCGGGGCGAAGCTCCTACAATGAGCAGTTCTTC. V usage is TRBV20-1 and J usage is TRBJ2-1, with D perhaps TRBD1 or TRBD2 (5 bases each). The CDR3 runs to 15 residues. V shed 1 base and J shed 0 bases, with 10 bases lying between them. Germline loops: CDR1 DFQATT, CDR2 SNEGSKA (reference sequence).

This clonotype was counted ten times or more. The genes are TRBV20-1 and TRBJ2-1; TRBD2 matches 12 bases. The CDR3 extends over 14 amino acids. Germline trimming cut 5 bases from V and 5 bases from J; bases unmatched to any gene: 4. Germline CDR1 and CDR2: DFQATT and SNEGSKA (reference sequence). Here the CDR3 DNA reads TGCAGTGCTCGTCTAGCGGGGGGGAACAATGAGCAGTTCTTC. It encodes CSARLAGGNNEQFF.

The chain couples TRBV5-1 to TRBJ2-6; a possible D gene is TRBD1 (6 bases). Between the trimmed V and J ends, which lost 4 bases and 4 bases, there was a span of 21 bases. CDR3 length: 18 amino acids. CDR1 SGHRS and CDR2 YFSETQ come from the germline V gene. The CDR3 sequence: CASSPDRTALSGANVLTF. In nucleotides, the CDR3 is TGCGCCAGCAGCCCCGATAGGACAGCCCTCTCAGGGGCCAACGTCCTGACTTTC. Full variable domain (missing parts from reference TRBV5-1 and TRBJ2-6): KAGVTQTPRYLIKTRGQQVTLSCSPISGHRSVSWYQQTPGQGLQFLFEYFSETQRNKGNFPGRFSGRQFSNSRSEMNVSTLELGDSALYLCASSPDRTALSGANVLTFGAGSRLTVL.

This clonotype was seen ten or more times. This sequence joins TRBV20-1 and TRBJ2-5, with D perhaps TRBD2 (5 bases). V was trimmed by 5 bases and J by 2 bases, leaving 15 bases between them. Germline V gene lookup returns CDR1 DFQATT and CDR2 SNEGSKA (reference sequence). The CDR3 has 14 residues. CDR3 coding DNA: TGCAGTGCTGGCCCCAGCGGACCGCAAGAGACCCAGTACTTC. Its protein is CSAGPSGPQETQYF.

CDR3 sequence: CSARDVGFSNQPQHF. CDR3 nucleotide sequence: TGCAGTGCTAGAGATGTAGGATTCAGCAATCAGCCCCAGCATTTT. V usage is TRBV20-1 and J usage is TRBJ1-5; D call uncertain. V lost 0 bases and J 1 base, leaving 10 bases between the germline ends. Germline values: CDR1 DFQATT, CDR2 SNEGSKA (reference sequence). CDR3 length: 15 residues.

This clonotype was recorded many times. The chain couples TRBV20-1 to TRBJ2-7; possibly TRBD2 for D (6 bases). V lost 0 bases and J lost 5, with 20 bases in between. Germline V lookup: CDR1 DFQATT, CDR2 SNEGSKA (reference sequence). The CDR3 consists of 16 residues. The CDR3 here is CSARDHRGTQGNEQYF. CDR3 nucleotides: TGCAGTGCTAGAGATCATCGGGGGACCCAGGGAAACGAGCAGTACTTC.

The gene calls are TRBV6-4 and TRBJ2-1; D is unresolved. Germline-derived CDR1 and CDR2 are MRHNA and SNTAGT. V was shortened by 3 bases and J by 5 bases, with 11 bases between the two germline ends. The CDR3 length is 14 residues. The CDR3 loop is CASSEKVEDNEQFF. The CDR3 DNA follows: TGTGCCAGCAGTGAAAAAGTAGAAGACAATGAGCAGTTCTTC.

The chain employs TRBV6-1 and TRBJ1-2, with D possibly matching TRBD1 (6 bases). Germline lookup yields CDR1 MNHNS and CDR2 SASEGT. The CDR3 is 13 residues long. Between the trimmed V and J ends, which lost 6 bases and 4 bases, there was a span of 12 bases. The CDR3 coding sequence is TGTGCCAGCAGCCCACAGGGAATCTATGGCTACACCTTC. This gives the protein CASSPQGIYGYTF.

At least ten counts were recorded for this clonotype. The J gene is TRBJ1-2, the V gene TRBV7-8, with 7 bases matching TRBD1. This CDR3 is 16 amino acids long. J lost 0 bases, V lost 5 bases, and 9 bases had no gene match. Germline values: CDR1 SGHVS, CDR2 FQNEAQ. The CDR3 sequence: CASSPQGQEANYGYTF. The CDR3 nucleotides are TGTGCCAGCAGCCCTCAAGGACAGGAAGCTAACTATGGCTACACCTTC.

V is TRBV2 and J is TRBJ1-5; TRBD1 agrees at 7 bases. The CDR3 covers 15 residues. The V segment lost 6 bases and the J segment 3 bases; nucleotides outside the gene matches: 8. Germline lookup yields CDR1 SNHLY and CDR2 FYNNEI. The CDR3 loop reads CASRRQGVDNQPQHF. The CDR3 DNA sequence: TGTGCCAGCAGGCGACAGGGAGTCGACAATCAGCCCCAGCATTTT. The entire variable domain, with the rest obtained from reference TRBV2 and TRBJ1-5, is as follows: EPEVTQTPSHQVTQMGQEVILRCVPISNHLYFYWYRQILGQKVEFLVSFYNNEISEKSEIFDDQFSVERPDGSNFTLKIRSTKLEDSAMYFCASRRQGVDNQPQHFGDGTRLSIL.

The chain employs TRBV29-1 and TRBJ2-2; weak D call: TRBD1 (6 bases). Trimming left V 6 bases short and J 8 bases short, with 13 bases between. This CDR3 has 12 amino acids. CDR1 is SQVTM and CDR2 is ANQGSEA in the germline V gene. The chain's CDR3 is CSVLQGRGELFF. CDR3 nucleotides: TGCAGCGTGTTACAGGGTCGTGGGGAGCTGTTTTTT.

In its sample, this clonotype was seen many times. The chain employs TRBV20-1 and TRBJ2-1; TRBD2 is a possible D gene (5 bases). Trimming removed 0 bases at V and 2 bases at J, with 11 bases between. This CDR3 is 15 amino acids long. Germline CDR1 and CDR2: DFQATT and SNEGSKA (reference sequence). CDR3: CSARDERDAYNEQFF. The DNA for the CDR3 is TGCAGTGCTAGAGATGAACGGGATGCCTACAATGAGCAGTTCTTC.

This clonotype was found many times. The chain carries TRBV6-4 and TRBJ2-3; D possibly uses TRBD1 or TRBD2 (6 bases each). This CDR3 region has 15 residues. V was trimmed by 4 bases and J by 4 bases, leaving 15 bases between them. Germline V gene lookup returns CDR1 MRHNA and CDR2 SNTAGT. DNA of the CDR3: TGTGCCAGCAGTGCCCTCCCGGGGGCGGCAGATACGCAGTATTTT. Amino acids: CASSALPGAADTQYF.